The clone carrying this TCR beta chain came up many times. Its antigen is unknown. The sample comes from a study of post-analysis software for immune sequencing data. On the study more broadly: As for disease course, relapsing-remitting, secondary progressive and progressive-relapsing multiple sclerosis were all included.

TCR beta cDNA libraries included unique molecular identifiers. TCRdb re-analysed the PCR reads in MiXCR, keeping a single row per CDR3 protein. The sample records hundreds of thousands of distinct CDR3 sequences, roughly 29% being singletons. This CDR3 is built from 14 residues. V was trimmed by 0 bases and J by 4 bases, leaving 9 bases between them. Germline loops: CDR1 ENHRY, CDR2 SYGVKD. Whole-study results and caveats: About five TRBV segments appeared more often in patients than in controls, and TRBV5-6, TRBV5-1 and TRBV20-1 were among these.

The clonotype was recovered from a girl aged 5 to 17 with multiple sclerosis. The V gene is TRBV10-3, the J gene TRBJ2-5; D is possibly TRBD1 or TRBD2 (5 bases each). The sequencing input was blood. CDR3 DNA: TGTGCCATCAGTGAGTCGACTGGGGGAGAGACCCAGTACTTC. Protein sequence: CAISESTGGETQYF.